The 15 T cell receptor beta chains presented below share a single source sample, sequenced in a study of blood T cell repertoires in COVID-19. Assay used: immunoSEQ multiplex PCR; TCRdb lists only in-frame clones, some missing. The data contain approximately 190,000 clones, around 84% of them seen just once; the ten biggest clones take up approximately 15%. Sequencing used peripheral blood. The receptors shown here come from a man aged 30 to 39 with active or convalescent COVID-19.

This sequence joins TRBV11-2 and TRBJ2-2; 8 bases line up with TRBD1. V lost 5 bases and J lost 5; bases outside the gene matches: 10. CDR1 is SGHAT and CDR2 is FQNNGV in the germline V gene. This CDR3 comprises 16 residues. The CDR3 nucleotides are TGTGCCAGCAGCCGGACAGGGTGGGAGAGTACCGGGGAGCTGTTTTTT. Its translation is CASSRTGWESTGELFF. Supplemented by reference TRBV11-2 and TRBJ2-2, the full variable domain reads EAGVAQSPRYKIIEKRQSVAFWCNPISGHATLYWYQQILGQGPKLLIQFQNNGVVDDSQLPKDRFSAERLKGVDSTLKIQPAKLEDSAVYLCASSRTGWESTGELFFGEGSRLTVL.

This sequence joins TRBV5-1 and TRBJ2-2; no reliable D call. This CDR3 region has 12 residues. V was cut by 4 bases and J by 2 bases, with 3 bases left in between. Germline CDR1 and CDR2: SGHRS and YFSETQ. The CDR3 spells CASSTNTGELFF. The DNA of the CDR3 is TGCGCCAGCAGCACTAACACCGGGGAGCTGTTTTTT.

The chain combines TRBV18 with TRBJ2-2, with TRBD1 matching over 11 bases. The length of the CDR3 is 16 residues. Germline assignment: CDR1 KGHSH and CDR2 LQKENI. Trimming took 6 bases from V and 4 from J; bases not matched to a gene: 7. The CDR3 loop reads CASSRTGGGVTGELFF. The DNA of the CDR3 is TGTGCCAGCTCTCGGACAGGGGGCGGTGTCACCGGGGAGCTGTTTTTT.

The chain joins TRBV24-1 to TRBJ1-1; 10 nucleotides line up with TRBD1. The J segment lost 3 bases and the V segment lost 9 bases, leaving 6 bases of the junction unmatched. The V gene's germline CDR1 is KGHDR and CDR2 SFDVKD. CDR3 size: 14 residues. The CDR3 is CATSGTGVDTEAFF. CDR3 in DNA: TGTGCCACCTCCGGGACAGGGGTCGACACTGAAGCTTTCTTT.

The chain joins TRBV28 to TRBJ2-3; the match to TRBD1 covers 8 bases. V trimming: 5 bases; J trimming: 2 bases; junction bases outside the gene matches: 3. Germline V CDR1 and CDR2: MDHEN, SYDVKM. CDR3 length equals 14 residues. This CDR3 reads CASSPTGVTDTQYF. The CDR3, as DNA: TGTGCCAGCAGTCCGACAGGGGTCACAGATACGCAGTATTTT.

This sequence joins TRBV9 and TRBJ2-7; the D gene is possibly TRBD1 (6 bases). CDR1 and CDR2 from the germline V gene are SGDLS and YYNGEE. This CDR3 region has 14 residues. V dropped 1 base and J dropped 9 bases, with 17 bases sitting between them. CDR3 amino acids: CASSVRDNDIGQYF. DNA for the CDR3: TGTGCCAGCAGCGTAAGGGACAACGACATCGGGCAGTACTTC.

The rearrangement uses TRBV5-1 and TRBJ2-3; 11 nucleotides agree with TRBD2. The CDR3 contains 15 residues. Germline V gene lookup returns CDR1 SGHRS and CDR2 YFSETQ. V lost 4 bases to trimming and J lost 4 bases; unmatched junction nucleotides: 5. CDR3 residues: CASSLSGGAADTQYF. CDR3 sequence (DNA): TGCGCCAGCAGCCTTAGCGGGGGGGCCGCAGATACGCAGTATTTT.

V usage is TRBV27 and J usage is TRBJ2-2; TRBD1 is a possible D gene (6 bases). The germline V gene has CDR1 MNHEY and CDR2 SMNVEV (reference sequence). The length of the CDR3 is 13 residues. Trimming removed 6 bases from V and 4 bases from J, with 9 bases in between. The CDR3 DNA follows: TGTGCCAGCAGGGGACAACTCACCGGGGAGCTGTTTTTT. Residues: CASRGQLTGELFF.

J is TRBJ2-1 and V is TRBV6-4; 9 nucleotides match TRBD2. Germline V lookup: CDR1 MRHNA, CDR2 SNTAGT. J lost 8 bases, V lost 2 bases, and 7 bases had no gene match. This CDR3 is built from 15 residues. The CDR3 DNA reads TGTGCCAGCAGTGACGGTAGCGGGAGCGTCGATGAGCAGTTCTTC. Protein product: CASSDGSGSVDEQFF.

The genes are TRBV19 and TRBJ2-3, with TRBD2 identical over 7 bases. The length of the CDR3 is 14 residues. CDR1 and CDR2 (germline): LNHDA, SQIVND (reference sequence). The J segment lost 4 bases and the V segment lost 2 bases, leaving 3 bases of the junction unmatched. CDR3 sequence reads: CASSISGVSDTQYF. CDR3 DNA: TGTGCCAGTAGTATAAGCGGGGTGTCAGATACGCAGTATTTT.

The chain is built from TRBV19 and TRBJ1-1; D is possibly TRBD1 (5 bases). The CDR3 consists of 13 residues. From germline, CDR1 is LNHDA and CDR2 SQIVND (reference sequence). V gave up 5 bases and J gave up 1 base, with 8 bases separating them. CDR3 nucleotide sequence: TGTGCCAGTAGTCGACAGAGGAACACTGAAGCTTTCTTT. Protein product: CASSRQRNTEAFF.

The V and J genes are TRBV30 and TRBJ1-2; 8 bases fit TRBD1. CDR1 and CDR2 (germline): GTSNPN, SVGIG (reference sequence). V trimming: 4 bases; J trimming: 8 bases; junction bases outside the gene matches: 6. The CDR3 contains 12 residues. The CDR3 sequence: CAWNPGQAGYTF. CDR3 coding DNA: TGTGCCTGGAACCCGGGACAGGCCGGCTACACCTTC.

This sequence joins TRBV5-4 and TRBJ1-1; 12 bases fit TRBD1. The trim removed 5 bases at V and 4 bases at J, leaving 3 bases unmatched. CDR3 length equals 14 residues. Germline V gene sequence: CDR1 SGHNT, CDR2 YYREEE (reference sequence). The CDR3 reads CASRPGQGATEAFF. CDR3 coding DNA: TGTGCCAGCAGACCGGGACAGGGGGCCACTGAAGCTTTCTTT.

V gene TRBV28 combines with J gene TRBJ1-2, with 7 bases matching TRBD1. The CDR3 length is 15 residues. The V gene's germline CDR1 is MDHEN and CDR2 SYDVKM. Trimming took 6 bases from V and 1 from J; bases not matched to a gene: 8. CDR3 protein: CASRLRQGVNYGYTF. The CDR3, as DNA: TGTGCCAGCAGACTCCGACAGGGAGTTAACTATGGCTACACCTTC.

The chain joins TRBV27 to TRBJ1-5; 7 positions match TRBD1. V shed 5 bases and J 6 bases; nucleotides not matched to a gene: 4. The CDR3 loop spans 13 amino acids. From germline, CDR1 is MNHEY and CDR2 SMNVEV (reference sequence). The CDR3 DNA sequence: TGTGCCAGCAGTAGCGACAGGGTTCAGCCCCAGCATTTT. Its translation: CASSSDRVQPQHF.